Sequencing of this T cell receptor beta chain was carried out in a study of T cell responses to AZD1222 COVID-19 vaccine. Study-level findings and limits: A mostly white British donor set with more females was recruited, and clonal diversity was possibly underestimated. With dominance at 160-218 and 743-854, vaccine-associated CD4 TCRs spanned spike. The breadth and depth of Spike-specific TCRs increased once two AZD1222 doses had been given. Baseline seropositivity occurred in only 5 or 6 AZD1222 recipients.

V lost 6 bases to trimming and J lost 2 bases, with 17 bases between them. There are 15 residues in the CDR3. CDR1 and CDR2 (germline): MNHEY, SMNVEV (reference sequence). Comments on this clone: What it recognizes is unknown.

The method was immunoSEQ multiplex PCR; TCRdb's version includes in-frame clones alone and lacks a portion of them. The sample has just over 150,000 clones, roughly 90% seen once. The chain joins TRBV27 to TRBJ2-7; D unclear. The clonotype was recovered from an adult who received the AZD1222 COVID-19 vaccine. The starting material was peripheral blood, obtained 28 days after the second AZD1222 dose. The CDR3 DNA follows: TGTGCCAGCAGCTCCCCCTCTAACTACGCCTACGAGCAGTACTTC. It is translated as CASSSPSNYAYEQYF.